A single sample gave rise to the 23 T cell receptor beta chains below, sequenced in a study of T cells in Graves' hyperthyroidism and ophthalmopathy. Amplification yielded TCR beta CDR3 regions, with RNA transcripts as the source. HTBI primers were used for first-round RT-PCR of the TCR CDR3. TCRdb used MiXCR to reprocess the multiplex PCR reads, holding one entry per CDR3 protein. Counted here are 700,000 to 950,000 distinct CDR3 sequences, 30% to 40% occurring once; the ten biggest clones make up roughly 30%. The source material was blood. The receptors were sampled from a woman between 40 and 55 years old with Graves' hyperthyroidism.

The chain employs TRBV6-4 and TRBJ1-1, with D unresolved. V was cut by 3 bases and J by 4 bases, with 9 bases left in between. CDR3 length: 13 amino acids. Germline V gives CDR1 MRHNA, CDR2 SNTAGT. The CDR3 protein is CASSESLITEAFF. CDR3 nucleotide sequence: TGTGCCAGCAGTGAATCCTTGATCACTGAAGCTTTCTTT.

This clonotype was found many times. The V and J genes are TRBV5-1 and TRBJ1-1; D not certain. CDR3 length equals 15 residues. V was trimmed by 1 base and J by 0 bases, leaving 10 bases between them. Germline V gene sequence: CDR1 SGHRS, CDR2 YFSETQ. In nucleotides, the CDR3 is TGCGCCAGCAGCTTGAGATCCGATATGAACACTGAAGCTTTCTTT. It yields the protein CASSLRSDMNTEAFF.

The genes are TRBV25-1 and TRBJ1-1; no firm D call. The germline gives CDR1 MGHDK, CDR2 SYGVNS. V lost 6 bases and J 1 base, leaving 18 bases between the germline ends. The CDR3 covers 16 residues. CDR3 DNA sequence: TGTGCCAGCAGCCAAGATGGCGGGAGGGCGAACACTGAAGCTTTCTTT. The encoded protein is CASSQDGGRANTEAFF.

This clonotype was seen a handful of times. The rearrangement links TRBV5-1 to TRBJ2-2; 8 nucleotides agree with TRBD1. CDR3 length: 17 residues. J was trimmed by 1 base and V by 3 bases; bases with no gene match: 8. Germline V lookup: CDR1 SGHRS, CDR2 YFSETQ. For the CDR3, the DNA is TGCGCCAGCAGCTCCACCTTCAGGGGGCTGAACACCGGGGAGCTGTTTTTT. Its protein product is CASSSTFRGLNTGELFF.

As concerns this clonotype: Being one base from a much bigger clone, this may be a read error. The chain uses TRBV7-2 and TRBJ2-2; D ambiguous. Trimming pared 6 bases from V and 5 bases from J, leaving 10 bases between. This CDR3 has 13 residues. Germline values: CDR1 SGHTA, CDR2 FQGNSA. The CDR3 DNA sequence: TGTGCCAGCAGTGGGTTTCTTACCGGGGAGCTGTTTTTT. It yields the protein CASSGFLTGELFF.

This clonotype was recorded a few times. The chain employs TRBV7-2 and TRBJ1-4, with 7 bases matching TRBD1. Per the germline V gene, CDR1 is SGHTA and CDR2 is FQGNSA. The V and J ends lost 4 bases and 8 bases, in that order; junction bases with no gene match: 10. CDR3 length: 15 residues. The CDR3 sequence is CASSSLDREREKLFF. The CDR3 coding sequence is TGTGCCAGCAGCTCTTTAGACAGGGAGCGAGAAAAACTGTTTTTT.

This chain joins TRBV7-2 and TRBJ2-5; D unresolved. This CDR3 has 13 amino acids. Trimming took 4 bases from V and 9 from J, leaving 15 bases between them. CDR1 and CDR2 from the germline V gene are SGHTA and FQGNSA. CDR3 nucleotide sequence: TGTGCCAGCAGCTCACGAGAATCTCAGCCCCAGTACTTC. It encodes CASSSRESQPQYF.

The chain employs TRBV20-1 and TRBJ2-7; D is uncertain. Germline V gene sequence: CDR1 DFQATT, CDR2 SNEGSKA (reference sequence). This CDR3 is built from 11 residues. Trimming removed 8 bases from V and 5 bases from J, with 13 bases in between. The CDR3 loop is CSYSRVHEQYF. CDR3 DNA: TGCAGTTACTCTCGGGTCCACGAGCAGTACTTC.

Here the CDR3 DNA reads TGTGCCAGCAGAAAGGGCCCCTCAACCGGGGAGCTGTTTTTT. The encoded protein is CASRKGPSTGELFF. The V call is TRBV10-3, the J call TRBJ2-2; D is undetermined. Germline assignment: CDR1 ENHRY and CDR2 SYGVKD. V dropped 10 bases and J dropped 5 bases, with 17 bases sitting between them. The CDR3 runs to 14 residues.

This clonotype has at least ten counts. The chain employs TRBV5-1 and TRBJ1-1, with D maybe TRBD1 (5 bases). The CDR3 spans 14 residues. In germline, CDR1 is SGHRS, CDR2 YFSETQ. Trimming shortened V by 4 bases and J by 2 bases, and 12 bases separated the two germline ends. The CDR3 region has the DNA TGCGCCAGCAGCCTGCCTGACAGTAACACTGAAGCTTTCTTT. It is translated as CASSLPDSNTEAFF.

As regards this clonotype: This could be a read error, since a much larger clone is one nucleotide away. The genes are TRBV12-3 or TRBV12-4 and TRBJ1-2, with 7 bases identical to TRBD1. The CDR3 length is 12 residues. V gave up 8 bases and J gave up 4 bases; unmatched junction bases: 4. This chain's CDR3 is CASGDSSYGYTF. The CDR3 DNA reads TGTGCCAGCGGGGACAGCTCCTATGGCTACACCTTC.

J is TRBJ1-5 and V is TRBV7-2; 8 bases are shared with TRBD1. Germline CDR1 and CDR2: SGHTA and FQGNSA. The CDR3 is made up of 16 amino acids. Trimming took 5 bases from V and 2 from J; bases not matched to a gene: 8. The CDR3 nucleotides are TGTGCCAGCAGCCCACAGACAGGGGCAGGCAATCAGCCCCAGCATTTT. Protein: CASSPQTGAGNQPQHF. The full variable domain, in which reference TRBV7-2 and TRBJ1-5 provide the parts outside the CDR3, is GAGVSQSPSNKVTEKGKDVELRCDPISGHTALYWYRQSLGQGLEFLIYFQGNSAPDKSGLPSDRFSAERTGGSVSTLTIQRTQQEDSAVYLCASSPQTGAGNQPQHFGDGTRLSIL.

Notes on this clonotype: Its ends do not fully match the called genes, so a read error is possible. The chain recombines TRBV7-9 with TRBJ2-7, with TRBD2 as a possible D gene (6 bases). From germline, CDR1 is SEHNR and CDR2 FQNEAQ (reference sequence). This CDR3 region has 17 residues. As DNA, the CDR3 is TGTACCAGCAGCCCTCGGGGGTTGGGGTCACCAACCTACGAGCAGTACTTC. Translated: CTSSPRGLGSPTYEQYF.

At least ten counts were recorded for this clonotype. The CDR3 loop is CASSLILGEDYGYTF. CDR3 DNA sequence: TGTGCCAGCAGCTTAATATTGGGGGAGGACTATGGCTACACCTTC. The chain recombines TRBV7-8 with TRBJ1-2; D is possibly TRBD1 (5 bases). The CDR3 totals 15 residues. The V gene's germline CDR1 is SGHVS and CDR2 FQNEAQ. Trimming took off 2 bases at V and 3 bases at J, with 13 bases between the two ends.

The chain employs TRBV30 and TRBJ2-5; no reliable D call. The CDR3 totals 13 residues. V lost 2 bases and J 5 bases, leaving 12 bases between the germline ends. Germline V gives CDR1 GTSNPN, CDR2 SVGIG (reference sequence). The CDR3 sequence: CAWSMDSSETQYF. CDR3 sequence (DNA): TGTGCCTGGAGTATGGATAGTTCGGAGACCCAGTACTTC.

This chain joins TRBV24-1 and TRBJ2-5, with D unclear. From germline, CDR1 is KGHDR and CDR2 SFDVKD. Between the trimmed V and J ends, which lost 4 bases and 7 bases, there was a span of 0 bases. The CDR3 spans 9 residues. For the CDR3, the DNA is TGTGCCACCAGTGAGACCCAGTACTTC. It is translated as CATSETQYF.

This clonotype was found many times. V gene TRBV7-9 combines with J gene TRBJ2-7, with TRBD1 matching 7 bases. Trimming cost V 2 bases and J 5 bases; bases outside gene matches: 3. There are 13 residues in the CDR3. Germline CDR1 reads SEHNR; CDR2 reads FQNEAQ (reference sequence). The CDR3 spells CASSLLTGDEQYF. In nucleotides, the CDR3 is TGTGCCAGCAGCTTATTAACAGGGGACGAGCAGTACTTC. The whole variable domain, filled in from reference TRBV7-9 and TRBJ2-7, reads DTGVSQNPRHKITKRGQNVTFRCDPISEHNRLYWYRQTLGQGPEFLTYFQNEAQLEKSRLLSDRFSAERPKGSFSTLEIQRTEQGDSAMYLCASSLLTGDEQYFGPGTRLTVT.

As for this clonotype: The junction differs from germline at one of its ends, possibly a read error. The chain carries TRBV19 and TRBJ1-3; D remains unclear. CDR1 LNHDA and CDR2 SQIVND come from the germline V gene (reference sequence). The CDR3 consists of 13 residues. Written as DNA, the CDR3 is TGTGCCAGCTCCGGGGTGGCTGGAAGCACCATATATTTT. It specifies CASSGVAGSTIYF.

J is TRBJ1-3 and V is TRBV7-9; 10 bases fit TRBD1. Germline V gene data show CDR1 as SEHNR and CDR2 as FQNEAQ (reference sequence). The V and J ends lost 6 bases and 4 bases, in that order; junction bases with no gene match: 12. This CDR3 has 17 amino acids. The CDR3 DNA follows: TGTGCCAGCAGTCAGACCTGGGACAGGGGCGGAGGAAACACCATATATTTT. Encoded protein: CASSQTWDRGGGNTIYF.

This clonotype was observed many times. The chain uses TRBV10-3 and TRBJ2-5, with 8 bases that match TRBD1. CDR1 is ENHRY, CDR2 SYGVKD, per germline. This CDR3 has 14 residues. Unmatched junction bases numbered 3, after V lost 3 bases and J lost 3 bases. The CDR3 DNA is TGTGCCATCAGTGACCGACAGGGGAAAGAGACCCAGTACTTC. Translation gives CAISDRQGKETQYF.

The genes are TRBV6-5 and TRBJ2-6; unclear D gene. This CDR3 has 12 amino acids. V lost 11 bases and J lost 15, with 20 bases in between. Germline CDR1 MNHEY, CDR2 SVGAGI. The CDR3 sequence: CAALGGGINLTF. The CDR3 DNA is TGTGCCGCACTTGGCGGCGGAATTAACCTGACTTTC.

Many counts were recorded for this clonotype. The chain combines TRBV24-1 with TRBJ1-2; D might be TRBD1 (6 bases). Germline assignment: CDR1 KGHDR and CDR2 SFDVKD. There are 14 residues in the CDR3. V was trimmed by 2 bases and J by 3 bases, leaving 9 bases between them. CDR3 sequence: CATSDSTGYYGYTF. DNA of the CDR3: TGTGCCACCAGTGATTCAACAGGGTACTATGGCTACACCTTC.

This clonotype occurred many times. This chain joins TRBV7-8 and TRBJ1-5; 9 positions agree with TRBD1. The CDR3 is 15 amino acids. V gave up 5 bases and J gave up 7 bases; unmatched junction bases: 9. Germline CDR1 is SGHVS and CDR2 is FQNEAQ. The CDR3 coding sequence is TGTGCCAGCAGCCCTCCGGGACAGGGAACCCAGCCCCAGCATTTT. Its protein is CASSPPGQGTQPQHF.